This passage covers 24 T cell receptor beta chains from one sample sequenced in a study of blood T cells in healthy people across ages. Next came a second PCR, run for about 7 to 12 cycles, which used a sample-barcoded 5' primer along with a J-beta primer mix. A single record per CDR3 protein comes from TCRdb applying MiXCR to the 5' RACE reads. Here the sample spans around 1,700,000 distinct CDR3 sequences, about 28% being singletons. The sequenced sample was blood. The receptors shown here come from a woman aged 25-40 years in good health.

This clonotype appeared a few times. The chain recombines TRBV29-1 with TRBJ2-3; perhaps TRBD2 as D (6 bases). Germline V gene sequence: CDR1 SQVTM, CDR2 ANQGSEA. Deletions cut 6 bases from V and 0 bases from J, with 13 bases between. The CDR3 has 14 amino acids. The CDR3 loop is CSVTVAGSTDTQYF. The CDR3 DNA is TGCAGCGTGACGGTGGCGGGGAGCACAGATACGCAGTATTTT.

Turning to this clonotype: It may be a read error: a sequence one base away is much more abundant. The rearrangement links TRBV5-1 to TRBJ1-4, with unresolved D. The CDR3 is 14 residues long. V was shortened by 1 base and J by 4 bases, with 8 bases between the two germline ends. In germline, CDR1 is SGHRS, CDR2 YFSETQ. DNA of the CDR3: TGCGCCAGCAGCTTGACAAGGAATAATGAAAAACTGTTTTTT. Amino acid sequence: CASSLTRNNEKLFF. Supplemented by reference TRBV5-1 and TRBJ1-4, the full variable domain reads KAGVTQTPRYLIKTRGQQVTLSCSPISGHRSVSWYQQTPGQGLQFLFEYFSETQRNKGNFPGRFSGRQFSNSRSEMNVSTLELGDSALYLCASSLTRNNEKLFFGSGTQLSVL.

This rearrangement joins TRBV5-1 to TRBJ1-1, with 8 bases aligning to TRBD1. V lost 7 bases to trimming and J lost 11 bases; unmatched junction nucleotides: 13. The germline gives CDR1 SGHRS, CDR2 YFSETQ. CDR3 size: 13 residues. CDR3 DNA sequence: TGCGCCAGCGGGGAGGACAGGGCGGTGGGTGCTTTCTTT. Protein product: CASGEDRAVGAFF. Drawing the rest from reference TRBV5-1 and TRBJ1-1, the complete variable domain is KAGVTQTPRYLIKTRGQQVTLSCSPISGHRSVSWYQQTPGQGLQFLFEYFSETQRNKGNFPGRFSGRQFSNSRSEMNVSTLELGDSALYLCASGEDRAVGAFFGQGTRLTVV.

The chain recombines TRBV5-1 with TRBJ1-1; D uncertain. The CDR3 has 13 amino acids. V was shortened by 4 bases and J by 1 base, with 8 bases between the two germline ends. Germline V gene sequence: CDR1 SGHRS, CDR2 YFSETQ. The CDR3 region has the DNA TGCGCCAGCAGCGAGTTTCAGAACACTGAAGCTTTCTTT. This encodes CASSEFQNTEAFF.

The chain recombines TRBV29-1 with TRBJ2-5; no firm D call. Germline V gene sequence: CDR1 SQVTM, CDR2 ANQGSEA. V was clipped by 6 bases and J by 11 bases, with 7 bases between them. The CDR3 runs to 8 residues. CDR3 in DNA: TGCAGCGTCCAAGAGCAGTACTTC. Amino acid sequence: CSVQEQYF.

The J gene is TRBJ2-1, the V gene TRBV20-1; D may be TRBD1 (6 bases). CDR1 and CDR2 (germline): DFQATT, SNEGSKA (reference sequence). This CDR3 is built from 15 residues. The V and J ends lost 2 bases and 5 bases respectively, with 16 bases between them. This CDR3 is CSARTGQSGDNEQFF. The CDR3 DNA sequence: TGCAGTGCTAGAACCGGACAGTCGGGCGACAATGAGCAGTTCTTC.

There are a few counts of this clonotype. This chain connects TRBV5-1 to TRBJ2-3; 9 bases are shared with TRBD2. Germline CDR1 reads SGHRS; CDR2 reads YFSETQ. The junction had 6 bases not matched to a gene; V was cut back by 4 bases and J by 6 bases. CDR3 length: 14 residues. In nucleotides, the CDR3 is TGCGCCAGCAGCCGCGGACTAGCGAGGGATACGCAGTATTTT. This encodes CASSRGLARDTQYF.

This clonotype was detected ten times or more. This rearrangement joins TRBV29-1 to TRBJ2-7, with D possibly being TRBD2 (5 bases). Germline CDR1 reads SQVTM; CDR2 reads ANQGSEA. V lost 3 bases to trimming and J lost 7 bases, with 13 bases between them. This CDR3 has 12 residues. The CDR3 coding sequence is TGCAGCGTTGAGGGAAGGAGGAATGAGCAGTACTTC. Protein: CSVEGRRNEQYF.

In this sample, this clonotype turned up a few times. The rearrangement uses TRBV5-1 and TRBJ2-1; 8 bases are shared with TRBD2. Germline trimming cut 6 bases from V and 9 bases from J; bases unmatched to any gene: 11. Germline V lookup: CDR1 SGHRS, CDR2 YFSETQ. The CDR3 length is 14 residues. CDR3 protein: CASTRTGGAGEQFF. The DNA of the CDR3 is TGCGCCAGCACCCGGACCGGGGGGGCCGGTGAGCAGTTCTTC.

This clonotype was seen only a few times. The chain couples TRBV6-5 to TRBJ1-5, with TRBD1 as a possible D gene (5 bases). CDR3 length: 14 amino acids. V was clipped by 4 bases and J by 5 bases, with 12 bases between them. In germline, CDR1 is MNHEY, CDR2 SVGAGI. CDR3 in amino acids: CASSSGPGDQPQHF. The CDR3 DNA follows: TGTGCCAGCAGTTCCGGGCCGGGGGATCAGCCCCAGCATTTT.

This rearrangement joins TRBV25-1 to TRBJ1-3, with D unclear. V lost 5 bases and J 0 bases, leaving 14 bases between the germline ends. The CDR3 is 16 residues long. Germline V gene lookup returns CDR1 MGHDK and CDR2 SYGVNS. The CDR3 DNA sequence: TGTGCCAGCAGTCTCTCAGTTCCGCTCTCTGGAAACACCATATATTTT. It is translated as CASSLSVPLSGNTIYF.

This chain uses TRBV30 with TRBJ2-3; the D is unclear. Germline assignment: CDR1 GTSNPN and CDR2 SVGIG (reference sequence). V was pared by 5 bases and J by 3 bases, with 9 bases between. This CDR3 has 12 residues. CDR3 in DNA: TGTGCCTGGGCCACACCTACAGATACGCAGTATTTT. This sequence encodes CAWATPTDTQYF.

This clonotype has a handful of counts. This chain's CDR3 is CASSKSRGYF. For the CDR3, the DNA is TGTGCCAGCAGCAAAAGCAGGGGGTACTTC. The chain uses TRBV6-2 or TRBV6-3 and TRBJ2-7, with a possible D match to TRBD1 (6 bases). This CDR3 has 10 amino acids. From germline, CDR1 is MNHEY and CDR2 SVGEGT. The V gene lost 6 bases and the J gene lost 12 bases, with 12 bases spanning the gap.

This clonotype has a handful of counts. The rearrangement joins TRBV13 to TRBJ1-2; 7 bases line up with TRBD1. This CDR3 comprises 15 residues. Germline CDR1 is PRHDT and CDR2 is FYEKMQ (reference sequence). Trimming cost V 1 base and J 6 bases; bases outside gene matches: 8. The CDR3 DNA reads TGTGCCAGCAGCTTAGAGTTAGGGGGCCGCGATGGCTACACCTTC. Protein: CASSLELGGRDGYTF.

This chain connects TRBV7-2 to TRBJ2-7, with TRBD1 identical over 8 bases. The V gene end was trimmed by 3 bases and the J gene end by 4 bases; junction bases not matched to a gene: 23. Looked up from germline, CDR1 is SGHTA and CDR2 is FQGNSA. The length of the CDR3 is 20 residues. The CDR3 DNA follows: TGTGCCAGCAGCTTCCGCCCACTTACGAACCAGGGGGCAATTGGATACGAGCAGTACTTC. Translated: CASSFRPLTNQGAIGYEQYF.

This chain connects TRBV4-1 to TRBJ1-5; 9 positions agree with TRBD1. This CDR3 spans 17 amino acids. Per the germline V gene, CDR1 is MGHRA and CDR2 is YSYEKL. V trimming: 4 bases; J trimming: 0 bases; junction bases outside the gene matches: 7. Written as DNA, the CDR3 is TGCGCCAGCAGCCCCACAGGGGGCCCTTATAGCAATCAGCCCCAGCATTTT. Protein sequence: CASSPTGGPYSNQPQHF.

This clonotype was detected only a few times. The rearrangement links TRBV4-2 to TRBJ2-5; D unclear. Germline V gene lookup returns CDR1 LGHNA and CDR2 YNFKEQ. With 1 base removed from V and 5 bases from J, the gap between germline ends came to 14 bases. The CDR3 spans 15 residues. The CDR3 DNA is TGTGCCAGCAGCCAAGGTACCGGGCCAATGGAGACCCAGTACTTC. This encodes CASSQGTGPMETQYF.

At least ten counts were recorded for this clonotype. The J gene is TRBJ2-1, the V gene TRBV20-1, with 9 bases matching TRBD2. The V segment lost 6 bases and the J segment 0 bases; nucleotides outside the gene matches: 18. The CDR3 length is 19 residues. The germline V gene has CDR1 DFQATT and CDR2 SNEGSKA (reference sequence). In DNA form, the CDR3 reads TGCAGTGCCAGCACATCGGGACTAGCCCTTGGTAGCTCCTACAATGAGCAGTTCTTC. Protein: CSASTSGLALGSSYNEQFF.

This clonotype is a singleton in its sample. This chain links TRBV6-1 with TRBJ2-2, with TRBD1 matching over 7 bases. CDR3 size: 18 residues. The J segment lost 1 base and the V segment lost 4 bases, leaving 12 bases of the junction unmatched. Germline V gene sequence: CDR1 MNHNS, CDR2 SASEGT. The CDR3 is CASSAKGQLIRNTGELFF. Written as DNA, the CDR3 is TGTGCCAGCAGTGCCAAGGGACAGCTGATACGGAACACCGGGGAGCTGTTTTTT.

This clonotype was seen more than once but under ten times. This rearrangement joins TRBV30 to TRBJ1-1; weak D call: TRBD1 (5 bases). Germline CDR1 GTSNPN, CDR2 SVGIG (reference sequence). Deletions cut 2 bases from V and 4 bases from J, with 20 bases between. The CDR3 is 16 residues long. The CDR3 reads CAWSHSGQGGITEAFF. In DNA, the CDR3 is TGTGCCTGGAGTCATTCCGGGCAGGGTGGTATCACTGAAGCTTTCTTT.

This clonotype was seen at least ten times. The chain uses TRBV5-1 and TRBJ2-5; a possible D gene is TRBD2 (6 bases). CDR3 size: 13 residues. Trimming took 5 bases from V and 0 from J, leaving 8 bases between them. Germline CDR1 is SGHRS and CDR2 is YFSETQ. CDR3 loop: CASSWRDQETQYF. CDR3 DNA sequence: TGCGCCAGCAGTTGGAGGGACCAAGAGACCCAGTACTTC.

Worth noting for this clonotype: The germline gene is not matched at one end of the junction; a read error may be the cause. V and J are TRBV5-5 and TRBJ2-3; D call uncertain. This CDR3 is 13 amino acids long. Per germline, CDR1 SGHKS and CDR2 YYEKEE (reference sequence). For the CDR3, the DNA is TGTGCCGGCAGCCCCCGTTTAGGGGATACGCAGTATTTT. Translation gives CAGSPRLGDTQYF.

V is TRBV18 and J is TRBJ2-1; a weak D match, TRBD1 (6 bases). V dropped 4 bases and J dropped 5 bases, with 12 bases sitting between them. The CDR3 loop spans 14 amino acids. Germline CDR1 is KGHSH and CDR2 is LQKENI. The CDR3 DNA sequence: TGTGCCAGCTCACTTAGGGACATCAACAATGAGCAGTTCTTC. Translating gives CASSLRDINNEQFF.

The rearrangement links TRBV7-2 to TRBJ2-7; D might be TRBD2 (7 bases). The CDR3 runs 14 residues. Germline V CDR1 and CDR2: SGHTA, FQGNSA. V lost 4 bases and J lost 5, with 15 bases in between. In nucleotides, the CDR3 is TGTGCCAGCAGCTGGGGGGGGGGCGAGAACGAGCAGTACTTC. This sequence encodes CASSWGGGENEQYF.